Listed here are 17 T cell receptor beta chains from one sample, sequenced in a study of CD8 T cells in Susac syndrome. The RNA input was about 0.5 to 1 ug, and it was reverse transcribed with random hexamers. TCRdb analysed the immunoSEQ multiplex PCR reads with MiXCR anew, one entry per CDR3 protein. The sample lists fewer than 90,000 distinct CDR3 sequences; over 85% were seen once. Sequencing was carried out using CD8+ T cells from PBMCs. These receptors were obtained from a human donor with Susac syndrome.

This chain uses TRBV19 with TRBJ2-1, with 7 bases that match TRBD1. Germline-derived CDR1 and CDR2 are LNHDA and SQIVND (reference sequence). The CDR3 is 14 amino acids. With V trimmed by 3 bases and J by 4 bases, 3 bases remained unmatched. The CDR3 loop is CASSMGQLYNEQFF. The CDR3 DNA reads TGTGCCAGTAGTATGGGACAGCTATACAATGAGCAGTTCTTC.

This rearrangement joins TRBV7-9 to TRBJ2-1; D is possibly TRBD2 (6 bases). Germline-derived CDR1 and CDR2 are SEHNR and FQNEAQ (reference sequence). CDR3 length: 14 amino acids. Between the trimmed V and J ends, which lost 8 bases and 8 bases, there was a span of 19 bases. The CDR3 loop is CASDVTSPGYEQFF. The CDR3 bases are TGTGCCAGCGATGTAACTAGCCCAGGGTATGAGCAGTTCTTC.

This rearrangement joins TRBV9 to TRBJ1-2, with D possibly being TRBD1 (5 bases). The CDR3 sequence is 13 residues long. Germline CDR1 SGDLS, CDR2 YYNGEE. CDR3 DNA: TGTGCTTCGGGACGGGTGTCGGTGTATGGCTACACCTTC. This encodes CASGRVSVYGYTF.

This chain links TRBV18 with TRBJ2-1; 12 positions match TRBD2. The CDR3 spans 15 residues. Germline assignment: CDR1 KGHSH and CDR2 LQKENI. The trim removed 3 bases at V and 8 bases at J, leaving 5 bases unmatched. The CDR3 sequence: CASSPSPSGRDEQFF. The CDR3 DNA is TGTGCCAGCTCACCTTCCCCTAGCGGGAGGGATGAGCAGTTCTTC.

The chain combines TRBV20-1 with TRBJ2-5, with TRBD2 identical over 11 bases. V lost 4 bases, J lost 10 bases, and 8 bases stayed unmatched. CDR1 and CDR2 (germline): DFQATT, SNEGSKA (reference sequence). This CDR3 is 13 amino acids long. CDR3 in amino acids: CSAILAGVMDQYF. The DNA for the CDR3 is TGCAGTGCTATACTAGCGGGAGTCATGGACCAGTACTTC.

This chain's CDR3 is CASSVDRGAERGNNEQFF. CDR3 nucleotide sequence: TGTGCCAGCAGTGTGGACAGGGGAGCCGAGCGGGGGAACAATGAGCAGTTCTTC. V is TRBV2 and J is TRBJ2-1; tentatively, D is TRBD1 (9 bases). The length of the CDR3 is 18 residues. Deletions cut 4 bases from V and 5 bases from J, with 24 bases between. Germline V CDR1 and CDR2: SNHLY, FYNNEI.

The chain combines TRBV7-9 with TRBJ1-1, with a possible D match to TRBD1 (5 bases). Germline V gene lookup returns CDR1 SEHNR and CDR2 FQNEAQ (reference sequence). Trimming took off 6 bases at V and 1 base at J, with 15 bases between the two ends. The CDR3 is 15 residues long. The chain's CDR3 is CASRPGDGWNTEAFF. The CDR3 nucleotides read TGTGCCAGCAGGCCCGGGGACGGATGGAACACTGAAGCTTTCTTT.

The chain has TRBV5-1 and TRBJ2-1, with D perhaps TRBD1 (6 bases). CDR1 is SGHRS and CDR2 is YFSETQ in the germline V gene. This CDR3 is 14 amino acids long. Trimming removed 4 bases at V and 4 bases at J, with 12 bases between. CDR3 protein: CASSPSTGYNEQFF. In DNA form, the CDR3 reads TGCGCCAGCAGCCCTTCGACAGGATACAATGAGCAGTTCTTC.

The chain joins TRBV6-6 to TRBJ1-1; 7 bases align to TRBD1. In germline, CDR1 is MNHNY, CDR2 SVGAGI (reference sequence). Losses at the gene ends were 0 bases for V and 3 bases for J; bases not matched to a gene: 1. The length of the CDR3 is 14 residues. For the CDR3, the DNA is TGTGCCAGCAGTTACTCTACAGGGGACACTGAAGCTTTCTTT. Amino acid sequence: CASSYSTGDTEAFF.

The chain links TRBV14 to TRBJ1-1, with 8 bases lining up with TRBD1. Germline CDR1 SGHDN, CDR2 FVKESK. This CDR3 spans 17 amino acids. Losses at the gene ends were 4 bases for V and 1 base for J; bases not matched to a gene: 11. CDR3 coding DNA: TGTGCCAGCAGCCTCCGGACAGGGATTACCGGGAACACTGAAGCTTTCTTT. Its protein is CASSLRTGITGNTEAFF.

CDR3 residues: CASSSQGRSPDTQYF. The CDR3 nucleotides read TGTGCCAGCAGCTCTCAGGGACGGTCCCCAGATACGCAGTATTTT. The J gene is TRBJ2-3, the V gene TRBV9; D is possibly TRBD1 or TRBD2 (5 bases each). V lost 4 bases and J 4 bases, leaving 16 bases between the germline ends. From germline, CDR1 is SGDLS and CDR2 YYNGEE. The CDR3 contains 15 residues.

V and J are TRBV28 and TRBJ2-1; 12 bases match TRBD2. V lost 8 bases, J lost 7 bases, and 9 bases stayed unmatched. The CDR3 covers 15 residues. CDR1 is MDHEN, CDR2 SYDVKM, per germline. This chain's CDR3 is CASHRTSGISNEQFF. As DNA, the CDR3 is TGTGCCAGCCATAGGACTAGCGGGATCTCGAATGAGCAGTTCTTC.

The V call is TRBV5-1, the J call TRBJ1-1; TRBD1 matches 10 bases. This CDR3 region has 15 residues. V lost 4 bases to trimming and J lost 5 bases; unmatched junction nucleotides: 8. Germline CDR1 and CDR2: SGHRS and YFSETQ. CDR3: CASSPGTGVGTEAFF. CDR3 sequence (DNA): TGCGCCAGCAGCCCCGGGACAGGGGTAGGGACTGAAGCTTTCTTT. Supplemented by reference TRBV5-1 and TRBJ1-1, the full variable domain reads KAGVTQTPRYLIKTRGQQVTLSCSPISGHRSVSWYQQTPGQGLQFLFEYFSETQRNKGNFPGRFSGRQFSNSRSEMNVSTLELGDSALYLCASSPGTGVGTEAFFGQGTRLTVV.

The chain recombines TRBV5-8 with TRBJ2-3; tentative D call: TRBD1 (5 bases). The CDR3 contains 14 residues. From germline, CDR1 is SGHTS and CDR2 YDEGEE. V gave up 2 bases and J gave up 2 bases, with 9 bases separating them. The CDR3 loop reads CASSFRQSTDTQYF. CDR3 nucleotide sequence: TGTGCCAGCAGCTTTCGACAGTCCACAGATACGCAGTATTTT.

The rearrangement joins TRBV18 to TRBJ2-1, with 8 bases that match TRBD2. J gave up 4 bases and V 1 base, and 9 bases lay outside the gene matches. From germline, CDR1 is KGHSH and CDR2 LQKENI. This CDR3 is built from 17 residues. Here the CDR3 reads CASSPRSASGSYNEQFF. The DNA of the CDR3 is TGTGCCAGCTCACCACGGTCAGCTAGCGGGTCTTACAATGAGCAGTTCTTC.

The DNA of the CDR3 is TGTGCCAGCAGCCCGCGGGACAGCAACTCCTACAATGAGCAGTTCTTC. It yields the protein CASSPRDSNSYNEQFF. V and J are TRBV7-9 and TRBJ2-1; D might be TRBD1 (7 bases). Trimming pared 5 bases from V and 0 bases from J, leaving 14 bases between. The CDR3 length is 16 residues. The germline CDR1 and CDR2 sequences are SEHNR and FQNEAQ (reference sequence).

CDR3 nucleotides: TGTGCCTGGAGGGCTACACAGGGGGTAGATGGCTTCTATGGCTACACCTTC. Protein product: CAWRATQGVDGFYGYTF. The chain uses TRBV30 and TRBJ1-2; the match to TRBD1 covers 8 bases. Germline CDR1 and CDR2: GTSNPN and SVGIG (reference sequence). The CDR3 sequence is 17 residues long. The V gene end was trimmed by 3 bases and the J gene end by 4 bases; junction bases not matched to a gene: 16.